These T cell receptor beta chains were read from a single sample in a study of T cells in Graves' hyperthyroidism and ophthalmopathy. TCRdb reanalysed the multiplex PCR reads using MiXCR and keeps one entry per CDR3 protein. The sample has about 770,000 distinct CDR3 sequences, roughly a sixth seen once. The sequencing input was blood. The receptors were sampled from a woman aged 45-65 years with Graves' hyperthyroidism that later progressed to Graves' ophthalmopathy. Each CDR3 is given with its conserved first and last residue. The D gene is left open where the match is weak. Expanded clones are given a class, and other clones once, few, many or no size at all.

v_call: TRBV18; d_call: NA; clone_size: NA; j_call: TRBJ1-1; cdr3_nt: TGTGCCAGCTCACCACAGGTTTCGAACACTGAAGCTTTCTTT; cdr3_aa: CASSPQVSNTEAFF
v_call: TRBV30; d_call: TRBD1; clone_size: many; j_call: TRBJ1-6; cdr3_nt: TGTGCCTGGAGTGTAAGAGGGGGCGATTCACCCCTCCACTTT; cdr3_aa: CAWSVRGGDSPLHF
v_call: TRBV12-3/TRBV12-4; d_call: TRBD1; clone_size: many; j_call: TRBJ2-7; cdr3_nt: TGTGCCAGCACCAGGGGGACCGGGACGAATACCTACGAGCAGTACTTC; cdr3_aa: CASTRGTGTNTYEQYF
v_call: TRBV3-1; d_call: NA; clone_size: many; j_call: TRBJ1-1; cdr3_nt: TGTGCCAGCAGCCCAGACGGGGGAACGAACACTGAAGCTTTCTTT; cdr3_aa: CASSPDGGTNTEAFF
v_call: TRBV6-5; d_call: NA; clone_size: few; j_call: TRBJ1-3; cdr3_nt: TGTGCCAGCAGTTACTCAGCGCCTTCGAGAGGAAACACCATATATTTT; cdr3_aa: CASSYSAPSRGNTIYF
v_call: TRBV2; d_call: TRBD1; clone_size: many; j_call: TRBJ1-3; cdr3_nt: TGTGCCAGCAGTGACAGGGGGGACACCATATATTTT; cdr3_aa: CASSDRGDTIYF
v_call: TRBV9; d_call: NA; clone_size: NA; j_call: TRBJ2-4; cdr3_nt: TGTGCCAGCAACACCGACGGAGGGGATTTCAAAAACATTCAGTACTTC; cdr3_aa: CASNTDGGDFKNIQYF
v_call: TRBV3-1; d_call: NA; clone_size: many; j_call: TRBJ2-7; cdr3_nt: TGTGCCAGCAGCCAAGAGACGGGGGCATCCTACGAGCAGTACTTC; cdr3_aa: CASSQETGASYEQYF
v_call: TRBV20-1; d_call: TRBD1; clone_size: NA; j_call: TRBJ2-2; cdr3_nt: TGCAGTGCCAAGACAGGGGGAAACACCGGGGAGCTGTTTTTT; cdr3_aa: CSAKTGGNTGELFF
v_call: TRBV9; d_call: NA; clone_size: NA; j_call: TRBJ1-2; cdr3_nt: TGTGCCAGCAGCGCGGGACGGACCAACTATGGCTACACCTTC; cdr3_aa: CASSAGRTNYGYTF
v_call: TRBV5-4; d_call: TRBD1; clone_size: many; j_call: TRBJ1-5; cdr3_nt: TGTGCCAGCAGCTCAGGGACAGAGTTAAATCAGCCCCAGCATTTT; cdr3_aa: CASSSGTELNQPQHF
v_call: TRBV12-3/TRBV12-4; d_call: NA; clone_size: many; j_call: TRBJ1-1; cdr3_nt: TGTGCCAGCAGTTTAGTTCCCCTCCGGGGTGCTTTCTTT; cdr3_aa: CASSLVPLRGAFF
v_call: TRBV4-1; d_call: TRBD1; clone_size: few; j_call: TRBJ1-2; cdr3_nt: TGCGCCAGCAGCCAAGCACAGGGGGGGGACTATGGCTACACCTTC; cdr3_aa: CASSQAQGGDYGYTF
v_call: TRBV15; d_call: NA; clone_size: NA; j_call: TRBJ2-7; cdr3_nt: TGTGCCACCAGCAGAATCAGCCCGGAGGACGACTACGAGCAGTACTTC; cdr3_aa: CATSRISPEDDYEQYF
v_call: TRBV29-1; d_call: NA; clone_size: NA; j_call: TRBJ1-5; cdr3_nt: TGCAGCGTTAGGGTGAATAGCAATCAGCCCCAGCATTTT; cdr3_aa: CSVRVNSNQPQHF
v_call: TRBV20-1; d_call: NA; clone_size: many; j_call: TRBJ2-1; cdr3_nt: TGCAGTGCTAGAGAACGGGGGAGCTCCTACAATGAGCAGTTCTTC; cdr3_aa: CSARERGSSYNEQFF
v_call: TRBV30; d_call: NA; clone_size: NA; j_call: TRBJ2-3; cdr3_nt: TGTGCCTGGAGTGTGGGAGTAAGAAGCACAGATACGCAGTATTTT; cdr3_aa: CAWSVGVRSTDTQYF
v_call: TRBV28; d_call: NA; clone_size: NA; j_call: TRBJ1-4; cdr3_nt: TGTGCCACCGAATTTTTAGGTGAAAAACTGTTTTTT; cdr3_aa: CATEFLGEKLFF
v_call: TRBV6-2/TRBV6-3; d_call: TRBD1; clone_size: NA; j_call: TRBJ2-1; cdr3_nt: TGTGCCAGCAGTTCTCAGAGGGGACAGGGGGCCTCTAATGAGCAGTTCTTC; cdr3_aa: CASSSQRGQGASNEQFF
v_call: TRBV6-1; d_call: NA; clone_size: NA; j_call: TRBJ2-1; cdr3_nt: TGTGCCAGCAGAATCTGGGGCAAATACAATGAGCAGTTCTTC; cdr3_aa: CASRIWGKYNEQFF
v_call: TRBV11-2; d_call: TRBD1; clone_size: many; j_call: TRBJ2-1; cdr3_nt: TGTGCCAGCAGCCCGGGACAGGGACACAATGAGCAGTTCTTC; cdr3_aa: CASSPGQGHNEQFF
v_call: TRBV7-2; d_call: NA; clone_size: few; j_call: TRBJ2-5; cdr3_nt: TGTGCCAGCAGCTTAGCGGGAACTAGCCTGGAGACCCAGTACTTC; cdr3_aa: CASSLAGTSLETQYF
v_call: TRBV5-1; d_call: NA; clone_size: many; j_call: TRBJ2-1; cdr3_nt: TGCGCCAGCAGCCCGGACCTGGACTACTCCTACAATGAGCAGTTCTTC; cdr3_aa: CASSPDLDYSYNEQFF
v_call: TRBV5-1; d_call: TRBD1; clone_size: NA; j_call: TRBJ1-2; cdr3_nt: TGCGCCAGCAGCGAAGGACCATCCGGGACAGCTCTCTATGGCTACACCTTC; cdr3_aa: CASSEGPSGTALYGYTF
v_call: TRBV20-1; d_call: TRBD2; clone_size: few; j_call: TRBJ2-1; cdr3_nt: TGCAGTGCGCTTTCCGGGACTAGCGGGGAGAATGAGCAGTTCTTC; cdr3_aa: CSALSGTSGENEQFF
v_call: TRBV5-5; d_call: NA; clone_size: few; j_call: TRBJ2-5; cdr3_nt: TGTGCCAGCAGCTTGGGACATCGCCAAGAGACCCAGTACTTC; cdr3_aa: CASSLGHRQETQYF
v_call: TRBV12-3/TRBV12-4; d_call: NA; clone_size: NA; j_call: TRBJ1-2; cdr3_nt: TGTGCCAGCAGTTTACGCCCCCGGGGACGGCAAAACTATGGCTACACCTTC; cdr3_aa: CASSLRPRGRQNYGYTF
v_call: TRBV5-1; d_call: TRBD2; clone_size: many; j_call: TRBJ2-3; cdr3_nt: TGCGCCAGCAGCCCCGGGGCTCTAGCGGGGAAAGATACGCAGTATTTT; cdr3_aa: CASSPGALAGKDTQYF
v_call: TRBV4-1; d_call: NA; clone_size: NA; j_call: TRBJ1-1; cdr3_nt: TGCGCCAGCAGCCAAGTTATAGGCCTCTTGAACACTGAAGCTTTCTTT; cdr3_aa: CASSQVIGLLNTEAFF
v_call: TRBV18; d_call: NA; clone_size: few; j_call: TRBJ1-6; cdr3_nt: TGTGCCAGCTCACCGGGGACGGACCATAATTCACCCCTCCACTTT; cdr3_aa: CASSPGTDHNSPLHF
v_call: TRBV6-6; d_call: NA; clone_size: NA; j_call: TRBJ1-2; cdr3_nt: TGTGCCAGCAGTTACTCATCCGGGTCCTACACCTTC; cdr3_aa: CASSYSSGSYTF